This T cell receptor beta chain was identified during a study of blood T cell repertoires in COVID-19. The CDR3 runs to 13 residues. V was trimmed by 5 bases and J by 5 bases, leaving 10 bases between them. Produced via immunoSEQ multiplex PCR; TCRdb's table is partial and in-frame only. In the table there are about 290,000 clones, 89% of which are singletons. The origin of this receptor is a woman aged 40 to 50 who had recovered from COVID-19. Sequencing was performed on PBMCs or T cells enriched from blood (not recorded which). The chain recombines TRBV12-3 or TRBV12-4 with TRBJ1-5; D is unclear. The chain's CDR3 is CASSPNGYQPQHF. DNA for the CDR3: TGTGCCAGCAGTCCCAACGGGTATCAGCCCCAGCATTTT.